The 9 T cell receptor beta chains given below trace back to one sample, sequenced in a study of blood T cell repertoires in COVID-19. Sequenced by immunoSEQ multiplex PCR; TCRdb stores in-frame clones only, minus some. The table records tens of thousands of clones, about 86% of them present only once. Sequencing used peripheral blood. All receptors come from an elderly woman in a cohort sampled during active or convalescent COVID-19.

This chain connects TRBV29-1 to TRBJ2-7; 7 bases fit TRBD2. Germline loops: CDR1 SQVTM, CDR2 ANQGSEA. J lost 4 bases, V lost 3 bases, and 9 bases had no gene match. The CDR3 is 14 amino acids. CDR3 nucleotides: TGCAGCGTTGACTCCGGGAGGATAAGATACGAGCAGTACTTC. Its protein product is CSVDSGRIRYEQYF.

The rearrangement links TRBV6-1 to TRBJ2-5, with D unresolved. Germline V gene data show CDR1 as MNHNS and CDR2 as SASEGT. This CDR3 comprises 14 residues. Deletions cut 1 base from V and 1 base from J, with 7 bases between. The CDR3 DNA sequence: TGTGCCAGCAGTGAAGTGGGCTCCCAAGAGACCCAGTACTTC. This encodes CASSEVGSQETQYF.

The V call is TRBV28, the J call TRBJ1-5, with D possibly matching TRBD1 (6 bases). This CDR3 has 17 residues. V shed 3 bases and J shed 4 bases, with 19 bases lying between them. Germline V lookup: CDR1 MDHEN, CDR2 SYDVKM. The CDR3 DNA sequence: TGTGCCAGCAGTTTCGGTGTAGCGTGGGGGCGGAATCAGCCCCAGCATTTT. This encodes CASSFGVAWGRNQPQHF.

V usage is TRBV27 and J usage is TRBJ2-7; 13 bases map to TRBD2. CDR1 is MNHEY, CDR2 SMNVEV, per germline (reference sequence). The CDR3 extends over 13 amino acids. V shed 5 bases, J shed 9 bases, and the junction held 4 bases outside the gene matches. CDR3 sequence (DNA): TGTGCCAGCAGTATCGGACTAGCGGGAGTGCAGTACGTC. Translation gives CASSIGLAGVQYV.

The chain carries TRBV30 and TRBJ2-7; D remains unclear. The V gene lost 5 bases and the J gene lost 2 bases, with 13 bases spanning the gap. The CDR3 covers 13 residues. Germline V CDR1 and CDR2: GTSNPN, SVGIG (reference sequence). This CDR3 is CAWGPPTPYEQYV. DNA of the CDR3: TGTGCCTGGGGCCCCCCCACGCCCTACGAGCAGTACGTC.

This sequence joins TRBV7-3 and TRBJ2-1; 10 bases agree with TRBD2. This CDR3 has 17 amino acids. The germline V gene encodes CDR1 SGHTA and CDR2 FQGTGA. The junction had 15 bases not matched to a gene; V was cut back by 6 bases and J by 7 bases. The CDR3 is CASSQGISSGSLNEQFF. CDR3 nucleotides: TGTGCCAGCAGTCAAGGGATTTCTAGCGGGAGTTTGAATGAGCAGTTCTTC.

This clone was counted only a few times. The V call is TRBV10-2, the J call TRBJ1-2; TRBD1 matches at 10 bases. Germline CDR1 WSHSY, CDR2 SAAADI. The V and J ends lost 5 bases and 8 bases, in that order; junction bases with no gene match: 5. The CDR3 runs 13 residues. CDR3 in amino acids: CASSFDRGQGYTF. The DNA of the CDR3 is TGCGCCAGCAGTTTTGACAGGGGGCAGGGCTACACCTTC.

The V and J genes are TRBV7-8 and TRBJ1-2; D is possibly TRBD1 (5 bases). The CDR3 extends over 15 amino acids. The germline V gene encodes CDR1 SGHVS and CDR2 FQNEAQ. V lost 5 bases and J 8 bases, leaving 21 bases between the germline ends. The CDR3: CASSTGAGLPRGYTF. The CDR3 DNA is TGTGCCAGCAGCACAGGCGCAGGCCTCCCGAGGGGCTACACCTTC.

V usage is TRBV6-6 and J usage is TRBJ1-1; no clear D. The germline V gene encodes CDR1 MNHNY and CDR2 SVGAGI (reference sequence). The CDR3 is 11 residues long. Trimming stripped 0 bases from V and 8 bases from J, with 4 bases between. The CDR3 nucleotides are TGTGCCAGCAGTTACTCGAGAGAAGCTTTCTTT. Its translation: CASSYSREAFF.